The clone carrying this T cell receptor beta chain has just one count. Profiling relied on immunoSEQ multiplex PCR, and the TCRdb table lists in-frame clones only, not all of them. This table has 130,000 to 150,000 clones, around 80% appearing once. The source of the sample is a study of blood T cell repertoires in COVID-19. The V end lost 4 bases, the J end lost 3 bases, and 10 bases lay between the germline ends. The CDR3 covers 14 residues. The germline CDR1 and CDR2 sequences are MDHEN and SYDVKM. The source of this sequence is a man in his sixties with active or convalescent COVID-19. Material for sequencing was peripheral blood. The chain carries TRBV28 and TRBJ1-5, with D perhaps TRBD1 (5 bases). The CDR3 DNA reads as TGTGCCAGCAGTTCCCGACAGTCCAATCAGCCCCAGCATTTT. Encoded protein: CASSSRQSNQPQHF.